Below are 23 T cell receptor beta chains sequenced from a single sample in a study of cytomegalovirus exposure and HLA in healthy donors. Data came from immunoSEQ multiplex PCR; TCRdb stores just in-frame clones and leaves some out. The sample shows fewer than 90,000 clones, roughly 95% of them seen only once. The sequenced material came from PBMCs. The receptor source for this set is a young man in good health and CMV-seropositive.

The V call is TRBV9, the J call TRBJ1-2; 7 bases are shared with TRBD1. Germline V gene lookup returns CDR1 SGDLS and CDR2 YYNGEE. Trimming removed 0 bases from V and 4 bases from J; junction bases left unmatched: 12. The CDR3 has 17 amino acids. The CDR3 loop is CASSVVGQSKGGYGYTF. CDR3 DNA: TGTGCCAGCAGCGTAGTGGGACAGAGTAAAGGGGGCTATGGCTACACCTTC.

The chain joins TRBV14 to TRBJ2-3; 10 bases are a match to TRBD1. The CDR3 is made up of 15 amino acids. Germline loops: CDR1 SGHDN, CDR2 FVKESK. Trimming took 4 bases from V and 4 from J; bases not matched to a gene: 5. CDR3 bases: TGTGCCAGCAGCCCGACAGGGGGCGCGGCAGATACGCAGTATTTT. It yields the protein CASSPTGGAADTQYF.

The chain has TRBV30 and TRBJ1-1; D remains ambiguous. Germline-derived CDR1 and CDR2 are GTSNPN and SVGIG (reference sequence). Trimming removed 0 bases at V and 1 base at J, with 6 bases between. The CDR3 has 13 amino acids. CDR3 sequence reads: CAWSVHPNTEAFF. The CDR3 DNA follows: TGTGCCTGGAGTGTACACCCGAACACTGAAGCTTTCTTT.

The chain has TRBV7-9 and TRBJ1-1; 7 bases map to TRBD1. The germline CDR1 and CDR2 sequences are SEHNR and FQNEAQ (reference sequence). The CDR3 consists of 11 residues. V lost 5 bases to trimming and J lost 8 bases; unmatched junction nucleotides: 2. The CDR3 protein is CASSPGQEAFF. The DNA for the CDR3 is TGTGCCAGCAGCCCGGGACAGGAAGCTTTCTTT.

The chain joins TRBV5-1 to TRBJ2-5, with a weak D call TRBD1 (5 bases). Trimming left V 0 bases short and J 5 bases short, with 8 bases between. The CDR3 runs to 13 residues. CDR1 SGHRS and CDR2 YFSETQ come from the germline V gene. CDR3 sequence: CASSLEAGETQYF. DNA of the CDR3: TGCGCCAGCAGCTTGGAGGCAGGGGAGACCCAGTACTTC.

In this sample, this clone turned up once. V usage is TRBV27 and J usage is TRBJ2-2, with D tentatively TRBD2 (5 bases). The germline V and J ends were trimmed by 6 bases and 1 base, with 9 bases remaining between them. The length of the CDR3 is 14 residues. Germline V CDR1 and CDR2: MNHEY, SMNVEV (reference sequence). CDR3 bases: TGTGCCAGCAGCCCCCGGGGGAACACCGGGGAGCTGTTTTTT. Residues: CASSPRGNTGELFF.

The chain carries TRBV5-1 and TRBJ2-5; 10 bases are a match to TRBD2. The J segment lost 4 bases and the V segment lost 4 bases, leaving 10 bases of the junction unmatched. The V gene's germline CDR1 is SGHRS and CDR2 YFSETQ. The CDR3 length is 16 residues. The CDR3 reads CASSLSGTSVTETQYF. CDR3 DNA sequence: TGCGCCAGCAGCCTGTCCGGGACTAGCGTCACAGAGACCCAGTACTTC.

CDR3 nucleotide sequence: TGTGCCACCAGCCCCGGACTAGCGGGAGCTCACCAAGAGACCCAGTACTTC. Residues: CATSPGLAGAHQETQYF. J is TRBJ2-5 and V is TRBV15, with 13 bases fitting TRBD2. Germline V CDR1 and CDR2: LNHNV, YYDKDF (reference sequence). The CDR3 contains 17 residues. The junction had 6 bases not matched to a gene; V was cut back by 5 bases and J by 0 bases.

V and J are TRBV5-8 and TRBJ1-4, with D possibly being TRBD1 (5 bases). The germline V gene has CDR1 SGHTS and CDR2 YDEGEE. This CDR3 spans 17 amino acids. The V gene lost 0 bases and the J gene lost 8 bases, with 20 bases spanning the gap. In DNA form, the CDR3 reads TGTGCCAGCAGCTTGGAGGGACTTACCAGCTCGTTCGAAAAACTGTTTTTT. Protein: CASSLEGLTSSFEKLFF.

This clone was seen only once. This rearrangement joins TRBV29-1 to TRBJ2-3, with D tentatively TRBD2 (5 bases). The V end was cut by 4 bases, the J end by 0 bases, with 8 bases between. The V gene's germline CDR1 is SQVTM and CDR2 ANQGSEA. The CDR3 consists of 13 residues. The CDR3 reads CSVVGGSTDTQYF. Written as DNA, the CDR3 is TGCAGCGTTGTTGGCGGGAGCACAGATACGCAGTATTTT.

The chain uses TRBV6-1 and TRBJ1-2, with 10 bases aligning to TRBD1. CDR1 and CDR2 (germline): MNHNS, SASEGT. V gave up 1 base and J gave up 6 bases; unmatched junction bases: 8. The CDR3 has 16 residues. Here the CDR3 DNA reads TGTGCCAGCAGTGAAGTCCGAGACAGGGGGCACGATGGCTACACCTTC. This translates into CASSEVRDRGHDGYTF.

The chain joins TRBV7-9 to TRBJ2-7, with TRBD2 matching 11 bases. CDR1 is SEHNR, CDR2 FQNEAQ, per germline (reference sequence). This CDR3 is built from 16 residues. The junction had 10 bases not matched to a gene; V was cut back by 7 bases and J by 2 bases. The CDR3 nucleotides read TGTGCCAGCACCTCTAGCGTGGGACTAGCGGCCTACGAGCAGTACTTC. It translates to CASTSSVGLAAYEQYF. The whole variable domain, remainder taken from reference TRBV7-9 and TRBJ2-7, is DTGVSQNPRHKITKRGQNVTFRCDPISEHNRLYWYRQTLGQGPEFLTYFQNEAQLEKSRLLSDRFSAERPKGSFSTLEIQRTEQGDSAMYLCASTSSVGLAAYEQYFGPGTRLTVT.

The chain is built from TRBV4-1 and TRBJ1-1; unclear D gene. The CDR3 has 15 amino acids. Trimming stripped 1 base from V and 8 bases from J, with 17 bases between. Germline V CDR1 and CDR2: MGHRA, YSYEKL. The CDR3 spells CASSQVGSANSEAFF. CDR3 DNA: TGCGCCAGCAGCCAAGTTGGGTCCGCAAACAGCGAAGCTTTCTTT.

The rearrangement joins TRBV4-1 to TRBJ1-2; TRBD1 matches 7 bases. CDR1 and CDR2 from the germline V gene are MGHRA and YSYEKL. The CDR3 runs 16 residues. V gave up 0 bases and J gave up 1 base; unmatched junction bases: 5. The CDR3 coding sequence is TGCGCCAGCAGCCAAGATGGACAGGATGTTAACTATGGCTACACCTTC. Its protein is CASSQDGQDVNYGYTF.

The gene calls are TRBV19 and TRBJ1-1; weak D call: TRBD1 (5 bases). This CDR3 spans 13 amino acids. The germline V and J ends were trimmed by 3 bases and 8 bases, with 13 bases remaining between them. CDR1 and CDR2 (germline): LNHDA, SQIVND (reference sequence). CDR3 loop: CASSIFGGLEAFF. The CDR3, as DNA: TGTGCCAGTAGTATCTTCGGGGGATTAGAAGCTTTCTTT.

This rearrangement joins TRBV7-8 to TRBJ2-5; D may be TRBD1 (6 bases). Trimming pared 5 bases from V and 0 bases from J, leaving 13 bases between. The CDR3 is 15 amino acids. The germline CDR1 and CDR2 sequences are SGHVS and FQNEAQ. CDR3 in DNA: TGTGCCAGCAGCGGAAACGGACAGTACCAAGAGACCCAGTACTTC. Translation: CASSGNGQYQETQYF.

In the case of this clone: This sample includes further DNA sequences coding for the same CDR3. The chain carries TRBV27 and TRBJ2-2; D call uncertain. V lost 3 bases to trimming and J lost 5 bases, with 7 bases between them. Germline loops: CDR1 MNHEY, CDR2 SMNVEV (reference sequence). The CDR3 contains 13 residues. For the CDR3, the DNA is TGTGCCAGCAGTTTGGAGTGGACCGGGGAGCTGTTTTTT. This sequence encodes CASSLEWTGELFF.

The rearrangement links TRBV2 to TRBJ2-3, with 8 bases aligning to TRBD1. The CDR3 extends over 15 amino acids. Germline V CDR1 and CDR2: SNHLY, FYNNEI. The ends lost 4 bases at V and 4 bases at J; junction bases unmatched: 7. This CDR3 is CASSGQGLGADTQYF. CDR3 coding DNA: TGTGCCAGCAGTGGACAGGGGTTGGGGGCAGATACGCAGTATTTT.

The CDR3 reads CASSIRPNRVGPQHF. CDR3 nucleotides: TGTGCCAGTAGTATACGACCAAACAGGGTGGGCCCCCAGCATTTT. This chain links TRBV19 with TRBJ1-5; D possibly corresponds to TRBD1 (6 bases). Germline lookup yields CDR1 LNHDA and CDR2 SQIVND (reference sequence). V gave up 2 bases and J gave up 10 bases, with 18 bases separating them. The CDR3 is 15 residues long.

The V call is TRBV7-8, the J call TRBJ2-3, with D perhaps matching TRBD2 (6 bases). This CDR3 comprises 13 residues. Germline CDR1 is SGHVS and CDR2 is FQNEAQ. V was shortened by 5 bases and J by 5 bases, with 11 bases between the two germline ends. The CDR3 coding sequence is TGTGCCAGCAGCCCTTTAGCGGTAGATACGCAGTATTTT. As protein: CASSPLAVDTQYF.

J is TRBJ2-5 and V is TRBV6-1; TRBD1 matches at 8 bases. J was trimmed by 2 bases and V by 6 bases; bases with no gene match: 5. Germline assignment: CDR1 MNHNS and CDR2 SASEGT. The CDR3 is made up of 14 amino acids. The CDR3 DNA reads TGTGCCAGCAGACGACAGGGGAAGCAAGAGACCCAGTACTTC. As protein: CASRRQGKQETQYF.

The sample holds many counts of this clone. The chain uses TRBV27 and TRBJ2-7, with 10 positions matching TRBD2. This CDR3 region has 14 residues. Germline V gives CDR1 MNHEY, CDR2 SMNVEV (reference sequence). The trim removed 9 bases at V and 5 bases at J, leaving 10 bases unmatched. The CDR3 is CASKSLAGVHEQYF. The CDR3 DNA sequence: TGTGCCAGTAAATCCCTAGCGGGAGTCCACGAGCAGTACTTC.

The J gene is TRBJ2-7, the V gene TRBV6-5; D is perhaps TRBD2 (7 bases). This CDR3 spans 15 amino acids. The V gene lost 7 bases and the J gene lost 1 base, with 17 bases spanning the gap. The V gene's germline CDR1 is MNHEY and CDR2 SVGAGI. CDR3 loop: CASKRGASGSYEQYF. Written as DNA, the CDR3 is TGTGCCAGCAAAAGGGGGGCTAGCGGATCCTACGAGCAGTACTTC.